What follows are 5 T cell receptor beta chains derived from one specimen sequenced in a study of OX40 agonist ivuxolimab in advanced cancers. Sequencing used immunoSEQ multiplex PCR; TCRdb keeps in-frame clones, though not all of them. The sample holds some 150,000 clones, more than 85% seen once. Here the sequenced sample was CD4+ or CD8+ T cells sorted from blood, taken in a trial of the OX40 agonist ivuxolimab. The receptors originated from an adult with an advanced solid tumor such as melanoma, head and neck, liver or kidney cancer.

The chain has TRBV19 and TRBJ2-7; 7 bases map to TRBD1. With V trimmed by 3 bases and J by 1 base, 3 bases remained unmatched. This CDR3 spans 14 amino acids. Germline V gene data show CDR1 as LNHDA and CDR2 as SQIVND (reference sequence). In DNA, the CDR3 is TGTGCCAGTAGTATCCTGGGACAGTCCTACGAGCAGTACTTC. Translated: CASSILGQSYEQYF.

CDR3 sequence (DNA): TGTGCCATCAGTGAAGTGGCCTCTGACGGGGAGCTGTTTTTT. Translation: CAISEVASDGELFF. The chain has TRBV10-3 and TRBJ2-2, with D unclear. This CDR3 comprises 14 residues. V dropped 3 bases and J dropped 7 bases, with 12 bases sitting between them. Germline CDR1 and CDR2: ENHRY and SYGVKD.

The chain has TRBV11-2 and TRBJ1-4; TRBD1 might be the D (6 bases). The V gene's germline CDR1 is SGHAT and CDR2 FQNNGV. This CDR3 spans 13 amino acids. The V and J ends lost 4 bases and 6 bases respectively, with 9 bases between them. The CDR3 coding sequence is TGTGCCAGCAGCTCCCGGACAGATGAAAAACTGTTTTTT. Amino acid sequence: CASSSRTDEKLFF.

V and J are TRBV29-1 and TRBJ2-7; 9 bases map to TRBD1. CDR1 SQVTM and CDR2 ANQGSEA come from the germline V gene. V gave up 7 bases and J gave up 2 bases; unmatched junction bases: 3. The CDR3 is 12 residues long. This chain's CDR3 is CSAGQGTYEQYF. The CDR3 coding sequence is TGCAGCGCCGGACAGGGGACCTACGAGCAGTACTTC.

The chain employs TRBV28 and TRBJ1-2; 7 bases are a match to TRBD1. The CDR3 extends over 14 amino acids. Trimming at V came to 5 bases and at J to 3 bases, leaving 6 bases not matched to a gene. CDR1 and CDR2 (germline): MDHEN, SYDVKM. The CDR3, as DNA: TGTGCCAGCAGTCCGCGACAGGGCCACTATGGCTACACCTTC. This codes for CASSPRQGHYGYTF.